These 9 T cell receptor beta chains share one sample of origin, sequenced in a study of blood T cell repertoires in COVID-19. Sequenced by immunoSEQ multiplex PCR; TCRdb stores in-frame clones only, minus some. Among around 380,000 clones listed, roughly 77% were seen once. Sequences were obtained from peripheral blood. These receptors were taken from a human donor with acute or convalescent COVID-19. The donor label of this sample is uncertain.

This rearrangement joins TRBV18 to TRBJ1-1; TRBD1 aligns across 9 bases. This CDR3 is built from 15 residues. V gave up 2 bases and J gave up 9 bases; unmatched junction bases: 10. CDR1 and CDR2 (germline): KGHSH, LQKENI. CDR3 loop: CASSPKQGAQPKAFF. For the CDR3, the DNA is TGTGCCAGCTCACCAAAACAGGGGGCGCAGCCCAAAGCTTTCTTT.

This chain links TRBV6-1 with TRBJ1-5, with 7 positions matching TRBD1. The CDR3 spans 16 residues. V lost 2 bases to trimming and J lost 1 base; unmatched junction nucleotides: 5. Germline CDR1 MNHNS, CDR2 SASEGT. The CDR3 spells CASSERRDRSNQPQHF. The CDR3 region has the DNA TGTGCCAGCAGTGAACGTAGGGACAGAAGCAATCAGCCCCAGCATTTT.

This clone turned up a few times. This rearrangement joins TRBV19 to TRBJ1-1; no firm D call. CDR3 size: 13 residues. Germline V gives CDR1 LNHDA, CDR2 SQIVND (reference sequence). The V gene lost 5 bases and the J gene lost 2 bases, with 9 bases spanning the gap. The CDR3 bases are TGTGCCAGTAGTTGGCAGATCAACACTGAAGCTTTCTTT. Its protein is CASSWQINTEAFF.

The CDR3 nucleotides are TGTGCCAGCAGTGAAAGCGGAGGGATTTACTACGAGCAGTACTTC. Translation: CASSESGGIYYEQYF. The chain carries TRBV6-1 and TRBJ2-7; maybe TRBD2 (6 bases). Trimming took off 2 bases at V and 3 bases at J, with 14 bases between the two ends. Germline CDR1 reads MNHNS; CDR2 reads SASEGT. The CDR3 has 15 amino acids.

This rearrangement joins TRBV12-3 or TRBV12-4 to TRBJ1-6, with D unclear. The CDR3 consists of 13 residues. V lost 4 bases and J 6 bases, leaving 7 bases between the germline ends. CDR3 in DNA: TGTGCCAGCAGTTGGACTGGTAATTCACCCCTCCACTTT. Encoded protein: CASSWTGNSPLHF.

V gene TRBV2 combines with J gene TRBJ1-2, with TRBD1 identical over 8 bases. CDR3 length: 14 amino acids. J lost 7 bases, V lost 4 bases, and 8 bases had no gene match. CDR1 is SNHLY, CDR2 FYNNEI, per germline. CDR3: CASSGQGTASGYTF. The CDR3 DNA sequence: TGTGCCAGCAGTGGACAGGGGACGGCCTCTGGCTACACCTTC.

The gene calls are TRBV11-2 and TRBJ2-7; 8 bases line up with TRBD1. The CDR3 loop spans 14 amino acids. Per germline, CDR1 SGHAT and CDR2 FQNNGV. V was pared by 3 bases and J by 5 bases, with 6 bases of the junction left unmatched. CDR3 loop: CASSFGQGRDEQYF. CDR3 DNA: TGTGCCAGCAGCTTTGGACAGGGAAGGGACGAGCAGTACTTC.

The chain joins TRBV28 to TRBJ1-5; TRBD1 is a possible D gene (6 bases). Germline assignment: CDR1 MDHEN and CDR2 SYDVKM. Trimming left V 9 bases short and J 1 base short, with 16 bases between. There are 15 residues in the CDR3. CDR3 coding DNA: TGTGCCAGTCAGGGCGGGGGGCAAAGCAATCAGCCCCAGCATTTT. Translated, it gives CASQGGGQSNQPQHF.

The chain links TRBV6-5 to TRBJ1-3; D uncertain. Trimming shortened V by 11 bases and J by 0 bases, and 8 bases separated the two germline ends. The germline V gene has CDR1 MNHEY and CDR2 SVGAGI. The CDR3 extends over 12 amino acids. As DNA, the CDR3 is TGTGCCTGTGCGGCCTCTGGAAACACCATATATTTT. It yields the protein CACAASGNTIYF.